This record covers a single T cell receptor (beta chain). CDR1 SNHLY and CDR2 FYNNEI come from the germline V gene. V was clipped by 6 bases and J by 0 bases; unmatched bases: 5. The length of the CDR3 is 15 residues. TRAV- and TRBV-specific primers primed first-strand cDNA, covering alpha and beta chains. Amplification, which lasted about 20 PCR cycles, used a constant-region primer and V-primer adapter to amplify TCRs. In TCRdb, the reads were re-called with MiXCR into one record per CDR3 protein. Among 54,000 or so distinct CDR3 sequences listed, around 25% were seen once. The time point: before trial treatment. The sample belongs to a study of low-dose radiotherapy and immunotherapy resistance in tumors.

The specimen was PBMCs, collected before treatment. This clonotype was obtained from a male donor with prostate cancer. The rearrangement joins TRBV2 to TRBJ1-2, with 9 nucleotides matching TRBD1. The CDR3 nucleotides are TGTGCCAGCAGCCGGGACAGGGTCGCTAACTATGGCTACACCTTC. Protein product: CASSRDRVANYGYTF.